This TCR beta chain came from a study of T cells after yellow fever vaccination. Trimming cost V 4 bases and J 6 bases; bases outside gene matches: 4. CDR1 is SGHTA and CDR2 is FQGNSA in the germline V gene. CDR3 size: 15 residues. 5'RACE template switching produced TCR cDNA carrying a universal primer site and UMIs. Using its own MiXCR run on the 5' RACE reads, TCRdb lists one record per CDR3 protein. The data hold hundreds of thousands of distinct CDR3 sequences, with around 20% observed a single time. This clonotype was seen at least ten times. What it recognizes is unknown. Broader study findings: Peaking faster, on day 5 versus 15, the secondary response was nonetheless weaker.

The TCR comes from a man younger than 35 who received the YFV17D yellow fever vaccine. This chain connects TRBV7-2 to TRBJ2-1, with 12 bases identical to TRBD2. This sample comprised PBMCs, obtained before the yellow fever booster vaccination. The CDR3 region is CASSWTSGVSNEQFF. The CDR3 DNA reads as TGTGCCAGCAGCTGGACTAGCGGGGTGTCCAATGAGCAGTTCTTC.